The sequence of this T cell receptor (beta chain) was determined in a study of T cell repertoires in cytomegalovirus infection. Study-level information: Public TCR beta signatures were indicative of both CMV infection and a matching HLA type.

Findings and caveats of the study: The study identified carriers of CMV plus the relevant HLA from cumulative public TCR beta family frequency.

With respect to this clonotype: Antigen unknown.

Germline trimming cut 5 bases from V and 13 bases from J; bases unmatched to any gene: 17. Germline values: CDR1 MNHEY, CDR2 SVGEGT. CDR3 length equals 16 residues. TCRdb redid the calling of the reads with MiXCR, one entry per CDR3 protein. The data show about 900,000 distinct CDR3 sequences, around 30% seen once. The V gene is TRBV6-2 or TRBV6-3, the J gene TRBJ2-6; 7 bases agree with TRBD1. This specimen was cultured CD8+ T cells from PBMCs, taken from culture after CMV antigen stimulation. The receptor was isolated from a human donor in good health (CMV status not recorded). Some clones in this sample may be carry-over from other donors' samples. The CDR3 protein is CASSQFGDRTLKVLTF. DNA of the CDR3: TGTGCCAGCAGTCAGTTCGGGGACAGAACTCTCAAGGTCCTGACTTTC.